This note documents a single T cell receptor (beta chain) sequence. This receptor's antigen is unknown. Base qualities were left out, and no much larger clone turns up one base away. This sample is drawn from a study of blood T cell repertoires in COVID-19 (dated by TCRdb to the early 2020s). About the study as a whole: Samples from collaborators originated in the United States, Italy and Spain and spanned both the acute and convalescent phases of COVID-19. The sample metadata nearly always contained a de-identified subject ID, COVID-19 status, age in years and sex. A freely available public database, intended as a resource for researchers studying the immune response to SARS-CoV-2, is where the repertoires were released. Where available, HLA class I and class II types were taken from metadata supplied by the sample provider and were not determined by assay-based typing. The samples were drawn from the first 160 participants of the ongoing ImmuneRACE study and from 950 to 1,500 subjects provided by 6 global collaborators. The prospective study material was composed of cDNA or gDNA derived from T cells, B-cell-depleted T cells, or PBMCs. The dataset comprised deeply sampled blood TCRbeta repertoires from subjects exposed to, actively infected with, or recovered from COVID-19. General conclusions and limits of the study: How much clinical and demographic metadata was included differed by source and by participant, and the metadata was provided uncurated.

TCRbeta CDR3 regions were amplified from genomic DNA using the immunoSEQ Assay, a bias-controlled multiplex PCR. The paper's data handling went like this. The number of nucleated cells in each sample was estimated from the amplification of reference gene primers within the assay. To quantify the absolute abundance of each unique TCRbeta CDR3 rearrangement, sequence reads were collapsed and filtered. For each sample, productive Simpson clonality was calculated as the square root of Simpson's diversity index over productive rearrangements. Here the immuneACCESS table is served through TCRdb, limited to in-frame sequences with V and J called. Missing clones are a known gap in these copies; in checked studies unresolved V genes cover under half, and the rest lacks a known reason. Clonal size and the V and J genes are those of that table, whereas D and trimming came from the DNA. The sample has 240,000 or so clones on record, more than 75% of them singletons. In total, the top ten clones hold more than 2% of the sample.

As encoded in the germline V gene, CDR1 is SQVTM while CDR2 is ANQGSEA. The CDR3 runs 15 amino acids, cysteine and phenylalanine included. The only DNA kept is the CDR3, 45 bases in frame from the first base. V trim: 4 bases; J trim: 5 bases; unmatched bases: 12. Participants in the prospective study were aged roughly 18 to 89 years, lived in approximately 26 United States geographic areas, and enrolled through a virtual design. To assign participants to cohorts, the prospective study relied on clinical history that participants themselves reported in a screening survey and a study questionnaire. For ImmuneRACE Cohort 3, a participant was defined as recovered based on two consecutive negative NP/OP PCR tests, clearance by a healthcare professional, or resolution of symptoms. In the prospective study, mobile phlebotomists collected whole blood, serum and a nasopharyngeal or oropharyngeal swab from each participant. Participants in the prospective study had the option to provide additional blood draws and questionnaires over a roughly two-month period. Before DNA extraction, prospective study blood samples were shipped either frozen or at room temperature.

The chain joins TRBV29-1 to TRBJ1-2; TRBD1 agrees with 8 junctional bases. The sample consisted of PBMCs or T cells enriched from blood (not recorded which). The receptor was isolated from a woman between 45 and 60 years old who had recovered from COVID-19. The DNA sequence follows: TGCAGCGTTGTGAGGACAGGGCGAGTAAATTATGGCTACACCTTC. The translation is CSVVRTGRVNYGYTF.